This T cell receptor beta chain was sequenced for a study of early T cells in non-severe SARS-CoV-2 infection. This CDR3 is built from 15 residues. CDR1 MGHRA and CDR2 YSYEKL come from the germline V gene. V was trimmed by 0 bases and J by 4 bases, leaving 12 bases between them. Attachment of unique molecular identifiers to individual cDNA molecules was performed. TCRdb called the 5' RACE reads again in MiXCR, with one record for every CDR3 protein. The sample has fewer than 75,000 distinct CDR3 sequences; around 20% are singletons. This clonotype was sampled from an adult who was a healthcare worker with PCR-confirmed SARS-CoV-2 infection or an uninfected control (not recorded which). The sample consisted of whole blood, taken at baseline. The J gene is TRBJ1-2, the V gene TRBV4-1; D is possibly TRBD1 (5 bases). This chain's CDR3 is CASSQDYSGLYGYTF. The CDR3 DNA sequence: TGCGCCAGCAGCCAAGATTATTCAGGGCTCTATGGCTACACCTTC.